A single sample gave rise to the 19 T cell receptor beta chains below, sequenced in a study of human T cells and chemical hapten exposure. One entry per CDR3 protein results from TCRdb running MiXCR on the RACE reads. The table has about 81,000 distinct CDR3 sequences, roughly a tenth seen once. Specified time point: patch test 2, 6 weeks after DPC sensitization. Treatment indicated: therapeutic diphenylcyclopropenone sensitization with weekly scalp DPC. Material: whole blood, obtained in connection with sensitization to the hapten diphenylcyclopropenone (DPC). Source of these receptors: a woman aged 25 to 39 with alopecia areata. Some clones in this sample may be carry-over from other donors' samples.

This clonotype has only a few counts. The genes are TRBV5-1 and TRBJ2-1; 10 bases match TRBD1. The CDR3 runs to 15 residues. V trimming: 4 bases; J trimming: 2 bases; junction bases outside the gene matches: 3. Germline V gene lookup returns CDR1 SGHRS and CDR2 YFSETQ. The chain's CDR3 is CASSLTGGAYNEQFF. The CDR3 DNA reads TGCGCCAGCAGCCTGACAGGGGGCGCCTACAATGAGCAGTTCTTC.

This clonotype was observed at least ten times. This chain links TRBV28 with TRBJ2-3, with 9 bases aligning to TRBD2. The CDR3 is 16 amino acids. Per germline, CDR1 MDHEN and CDR2 SYDVKM. Trimming cost V 5 bases and J 0 bases; bases outside gene matches: 6. This CDR3 reads CASSLTSGASTDTQYF. CDR3 nucleotide sequence: TGTGCCAGCAGTCTGACTAGCGGAGCTAGCACAGATACGCAGTATTTT.

This chain uses TRBV12-3 or TRBV12-4 with TRBJ2-2; D is ambiguous. The CDR3 has 12 residues. Trimming cost V 6 bases and J 8 bases, with 10 bases left between them. The CDR3 nucleotides read TGTGCCAGCAGCCTGCCCGGGGGGGAGCTGTTTTTT. Encoded protein: CASSLPGGELFF.

The sample holds many counts of this clonotype. The rearrangement joins TRBV3-1 to TRBJ2-7; 9 positions agree with TRBD1. Germline V lookup: CDR1 LGHDT, CDR2 YNNKEL (reference sequence). The CDR3 is 14 residues long. Unmatched junction bases numbered 5, after V lost 8 bases and J lost 0 bases. The CDR3 DNA sequence: TGTGCCAGCGGGGGGACAGGGAGCTCCTACGAGCAGTACTTC. The encoded protein is CASGGTGSSYEQYF.

Ten or more counts support this clonotype. The chain employs TRBV14 and TRBJ2-3; no clear D gene. CDR3 length: 14 residues. Trimming removed 3 bases from V and 3 bases from J, with 10 bases in between. Germline values: CDR1 SGHDN, CDR2 FVKESK. The CDR3 spells CASSHDLGTDTQYF. Here the CDR3 DNA reads TGTGCCAGCAGCCACGACCTAGGAACAGATACGCAGTATTTT.

Ten or more counts support this clonotype. The chain joins TRBV7-2 to TRBJ2-7; D call uncertain. The CDR3 has 13 residues. Germline assignment: CDR1 SGHTA and CDR2 FQGNSA. Trimming cost V 4 bases and J 4 bases, with 11 bases left between them. DNA for the CDR3: TGTGCCAGCAGCTCGGGCAGCCAGTACGAGCAGTACTTC. Translating it yields CASSSGSQYEQYF. The variable domain in full, completed from reference TRBV7-2 and TRBJ2-7, reads GAGVSQSPSNKVTEKGKDVELRCDPISGHTALYWYRQSLGQGLEFLIYFQGNSAPDKSGLPSDRFSAERTGGSVSTLTIQRTQQEDSAVYLCASSSGSQYEQYFGPGTRLTVT.

At least ten counts were recorded for this clonotype. V gene TRBV12-3 or TRBV12-4 combines with J gene TRBJ2-1; TRBD1 is a possible D gene (6 bases). The CDR3 length is 12 residues. Between the trimmed V and J ends, which lost 6 bases and 9 bases, there was a span of 12 bases. The CDR3 here is CASRIGTTEQFF. The DNA for the CDR3 is TGTGCCAGCAGGATCGGGACAACTGAGCAGTTCTTC.

This clonotype came up many times. This chain joins TRBV10-3 and TRBJ1-2; no firm D call. Trimming removed 1 base from V and 2 bases from J, with 8 bases in between. CDR3 size: 14 residues. The V gene's germline CDR1 is ENHRY and CDR2 SYGVKD. The CDR3 region is CAISEFRHNYGYTF. The CDR3 DNA sequence: TGTGCCATCAGTGAGTTTCGGCACAACTATGGCTACACCTTC.

This chain uses TRBV9 with TRBJ1-2, with D perhaps matching TRBD1 (5 bases). Germline lookup yields CDR1 SGDLS and CDR2 YYNGEE. The CDR3 contains 14 residues. The ends were cut back, 4 bases at V and 2 bases at J, with 12 bases in the middle. The CDR3 nucleotides read TGTGCCAGCAGCCGGGGCCGGGGAAACTATGGCTACACCTTC. Protein product: CASSRGRGNYGYTF.

This sequence joins TRBV9 and TRBJ2-7; 10 bases fit TRBD1. The CDR3 extends over 14 amino acids. The germline V gene has CDR1 SGDLS and CDR2 YYNGEE. Unmatched junction bases numbered 7, after V lost 4 bases and J lost 6 bases. The CDR3 bases are TGTGCCAGCAGCAAAACCGGGACAGGGGTCGAGCAGTACTTC. It specifies CASSKTGTGVEQYF.

This clonotype was seen repeatedly, ten times or more. This rearrangement joins TRBV7-9 to TRBJ2-1; 7 bases line up with TRBD2. V shed 4 bases and J 2 bases; nucleotides not matched to a gene: 11. CDR3 length: 17 amino acids. The germline V gene encodes CDR1 SEHNR and CDR2 FQNEAQ (reference sequence). In DNA form, the CDR3 reads TGTGCCAGCAGCTCTACGTCGGCGGGAGTACCCTACAATGAGCAGTTCTTC. Translation gives CASSSTSAGVPYNEQFF.

This clonotype was found a few times. The chain uses TRBV6-5 and TRBJ1-2; TRBD1 aligns across 7 bases. V lost 0 bases, J lost 4 bases, and 5 bases stayed unmatched. Germline values: CDR1 MNHEY, CDR2 SVGAGI. The CDR3 is made up of 15 amino acids. The CDR3 coding sequence is TGTGCCAGCAGTTACTCCGGACAGGCCCGCTATGGCTACACCTTC. Translating gives CASSYSGQARYGYTF.

This clonotype was seen ten or more times. This chain connects TRBV28 to TRBJ2-7, with TRBD1 as a possible D gene (5 bases). Between the trimmed V and J ends, which lost 6 bases and 6 bases, there was a span of 12 bases. Germline assignment: CDR1 MDHEN and CDR2 SYDVKM. The length of the CDR3 is 12 residues. The CDR3 DNA follows: TGTGCCAGCAGCATGACAGTACTCGAGCAGTACTTC. It encodes CASSMTVLEQYF.

This clonotype has at least ten counts. At one end the junction does not follow the germline gene, possibly because of a read error. The J gene is TRBJ2-1, the V gene TRBV29-1; TRBD2 matches 11 bases. The germline V gene encodes CDR1 SQVTM and CDR2 ANQGSEA. This CDR3 spans 12 amino acids. The CDR3 sequence is CSTSGNYNEQFF. The DNA for the CDR3 is TGTTCGACTAGCGGGAACTACAATGAGCAGTTCTTC.

This rearrangement joins TRBV2 to TRBJ2-3; D remains ambiguous. Germline loops: CDR1 SNHLY, CDR2 FYNNEI. The V end lost 8 bases, the J end lost 6 bases, and 18 bases lay between the germline ends. The CDR3 loop spans 14 amino acids. The CDR3 DNA sequence: TGTGCCAGCGGAGTCCGAGGTTTATCGGATACGCAGTATTTT. Translation gives CASGVRGLSDTQYF.

This clonotype was found many times. J is TRBJ2-3 and V is TRBV20-1, with D maybe TRBD1 (6 bases). This CDR3 has 13 amino acids. Trimming took 7 bases from V and 0 from J, leaving 11 bases between them. The germline CDR1 and CDR2 sequences are DFQATT and SNEGSKA (reference sequence). CDR3: CSGYRDSTDTQYF. CDR3 sequence (DNA): TGCAGTGGTTACAGGGATAGCACAGATACGCAGTATTTT.

This clonotype was recorded a few times. The CDR3 nucleotides are TGCGCCAGCAGCCAAGGGCTGGGTAATTCACCCCTCCACTTT. This encodes CASSQGLGNSPLHF. The genes are TRBV4-3 and TRBJ1-6; D remains unclear. Germline CDR1 LGHNA, CDR2 YSLEER. The CDR3 sequence is 14 residues long. With 1 base removed from V and 6 bases from J, the gap between germline ends came to 7 bases.

V is TRBV3-1 and J is TRBJ2-1; 9 bases agree with TRBD2. CDR3 length: 16 residues. Germline V gene sequence: CDR1 LGHDT, CDR2 YNNKEL (reference sequence). Trimming cost V 3 bases and J 8 bases; bases outside gene matches: 11. The CDR3 here is CASSQDSGTSSHEQFF. CDR3 coding DNA: TGTGCCAGCAGCCAGGATTCCGGGACTAGCAGCCATGAGCAGTTCTTC.

The chain links TRBV25-1 to TRBJ2-5; no definite D call. Germline assignment: CDR1 MGHDK and CDR2 SYGVNS. The CDR3 length is 11 residues. V dropped 2 bases and J dropped 7 bases, with 5 bases sitting between them. CDR3 nucleotides: TGTGCCAGCAGTGAACGGGCGACCCAGTACTTC. Translated, it gives CASSERATQYF.